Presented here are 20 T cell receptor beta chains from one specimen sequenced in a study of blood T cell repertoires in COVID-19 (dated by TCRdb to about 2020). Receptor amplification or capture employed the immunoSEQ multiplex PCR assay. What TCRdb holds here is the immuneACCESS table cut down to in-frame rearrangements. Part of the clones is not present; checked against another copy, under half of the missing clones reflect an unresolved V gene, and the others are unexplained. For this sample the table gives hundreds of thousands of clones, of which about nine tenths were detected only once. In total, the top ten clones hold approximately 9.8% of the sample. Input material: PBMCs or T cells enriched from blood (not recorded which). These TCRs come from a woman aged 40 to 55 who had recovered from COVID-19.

In nucleotides, the CDR3 is TGCGCCAGCAGCTTCGGACAGGGACCATACGAGCAGTACTTC. Its protein product is CASSFGQGPYEQYF. V and J are TRBV4-1 and TRBJ2-7, with TRBD1 identical over 8 bases. This CDR3 is built from 14 residues. V shed 5 bases, J shed 4 bases, and the junction held 7 bases outside the gene matches. The germline CDR1 and CDR2 sequences are MGHRA and YSYEKL.

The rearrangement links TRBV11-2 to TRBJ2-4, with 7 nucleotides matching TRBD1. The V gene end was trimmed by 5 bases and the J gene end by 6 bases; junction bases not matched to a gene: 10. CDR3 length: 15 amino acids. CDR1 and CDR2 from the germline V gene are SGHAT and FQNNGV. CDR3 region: CASSPSRDSLNIQYF. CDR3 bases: TGTGCCAGCAGCCCTAGCCGGGACAGCCTAAACATTCAGTACTTC.

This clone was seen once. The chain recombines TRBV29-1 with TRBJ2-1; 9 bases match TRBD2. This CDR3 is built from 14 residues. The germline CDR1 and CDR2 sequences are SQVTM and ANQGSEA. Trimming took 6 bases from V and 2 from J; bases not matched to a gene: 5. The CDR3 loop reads CSVPRLAAYNEQFF. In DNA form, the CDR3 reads TGCAGCGTCCCCCGACTAGCGGCCTACAATGAGCAGTTCTTC.

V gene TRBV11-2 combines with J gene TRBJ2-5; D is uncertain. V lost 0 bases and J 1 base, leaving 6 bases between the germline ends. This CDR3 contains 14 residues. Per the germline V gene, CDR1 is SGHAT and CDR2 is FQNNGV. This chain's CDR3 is CASSLDRLQETQYF. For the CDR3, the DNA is TGTGCCAGCAGCTTAGACAGACTCCAAGAGACCCAGTACTTC.

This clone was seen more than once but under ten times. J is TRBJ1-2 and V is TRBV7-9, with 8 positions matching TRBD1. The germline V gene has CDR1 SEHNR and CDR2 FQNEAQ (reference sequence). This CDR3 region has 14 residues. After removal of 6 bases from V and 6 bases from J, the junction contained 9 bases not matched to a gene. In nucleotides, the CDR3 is TGTGCCAGCAGAAATTGGGACAGGACCCATGGCTACACCTTC. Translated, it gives CASRNWDRTHGYTF.

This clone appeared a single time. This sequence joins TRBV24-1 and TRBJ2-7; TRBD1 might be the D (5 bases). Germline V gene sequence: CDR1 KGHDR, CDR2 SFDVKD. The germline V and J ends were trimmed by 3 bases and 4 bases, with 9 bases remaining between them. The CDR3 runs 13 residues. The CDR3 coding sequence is TGTGCCACCAGTGATCGTGACAGATACGAGCAGTACTTC. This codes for CATSDRDRYEQYF.

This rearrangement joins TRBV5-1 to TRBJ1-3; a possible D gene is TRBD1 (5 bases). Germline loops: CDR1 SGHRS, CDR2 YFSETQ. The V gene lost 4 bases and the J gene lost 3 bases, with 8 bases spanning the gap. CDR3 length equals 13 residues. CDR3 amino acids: CASSITGGNTIYF. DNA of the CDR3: TGCGCCAGCAGCATTACAGGTGGAAACACCATATATTTT.

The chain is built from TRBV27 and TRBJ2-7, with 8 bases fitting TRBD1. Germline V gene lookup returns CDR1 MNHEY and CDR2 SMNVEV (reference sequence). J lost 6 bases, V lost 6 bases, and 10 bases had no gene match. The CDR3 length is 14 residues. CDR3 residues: CASSLGQAVGEQYF. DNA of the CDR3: TGTGCCAGCAGCCTGGGACAGGCGGTCGGCGAGCAGTACTTC.

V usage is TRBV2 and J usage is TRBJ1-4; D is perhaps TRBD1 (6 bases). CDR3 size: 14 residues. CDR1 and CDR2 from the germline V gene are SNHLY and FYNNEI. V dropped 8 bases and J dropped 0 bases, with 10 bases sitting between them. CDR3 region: CASGEGATNEKLFF. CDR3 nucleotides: TGTGCCAGCGGGGAGGGGGCAACTAATGAAAAACTGTTTTTT.

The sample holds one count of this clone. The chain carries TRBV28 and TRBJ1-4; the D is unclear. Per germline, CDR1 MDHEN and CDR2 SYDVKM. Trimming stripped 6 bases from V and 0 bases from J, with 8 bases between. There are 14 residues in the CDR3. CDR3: CASSRPATNEKLFF. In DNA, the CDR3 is TGTGCCAGCAGCAGGCCCGCAACTAATGAAAAACTGTTTTTT.

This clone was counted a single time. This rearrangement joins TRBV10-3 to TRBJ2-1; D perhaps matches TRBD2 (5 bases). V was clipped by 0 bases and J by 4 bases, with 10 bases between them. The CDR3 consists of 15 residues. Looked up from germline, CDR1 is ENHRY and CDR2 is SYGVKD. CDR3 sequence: CAISESGSQYNEQFF. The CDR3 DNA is TGTGCCATCAGTGAGTCGGGGAGTCAGTACAATGAGCAGTTCTTC.

For the CDR3, the DNA is TGTGCCAGCGCCTCGGAGGGCGGTCAGCCCCAGCATTTT. Translating it yields CASASEGGQPQHF. The chain has TRBV12-3 or TRBV12-4 and TRBJ1-5; no reliable D call. The CDR3 is 13 amino acids. The V end was cut by 8 bases, the J end by 6 bases, with 14 bases between.

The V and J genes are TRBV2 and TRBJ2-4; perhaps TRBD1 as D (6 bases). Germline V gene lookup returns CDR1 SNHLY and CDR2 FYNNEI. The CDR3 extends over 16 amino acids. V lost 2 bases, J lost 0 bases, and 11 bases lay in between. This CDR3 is CASSETGMIAKNIQYF. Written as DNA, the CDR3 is TGTGCCAGCAGTGAAACAGGGATGATAGCCAAAAACATTCAGTACTTC.

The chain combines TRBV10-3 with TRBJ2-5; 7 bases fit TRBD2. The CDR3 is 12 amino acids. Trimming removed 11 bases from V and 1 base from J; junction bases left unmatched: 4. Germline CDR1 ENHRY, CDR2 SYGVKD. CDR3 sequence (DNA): TGTGCCTCTGGGACTATCCAAGAGACCCAGTACTTC. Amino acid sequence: CASGTIQETQYF.

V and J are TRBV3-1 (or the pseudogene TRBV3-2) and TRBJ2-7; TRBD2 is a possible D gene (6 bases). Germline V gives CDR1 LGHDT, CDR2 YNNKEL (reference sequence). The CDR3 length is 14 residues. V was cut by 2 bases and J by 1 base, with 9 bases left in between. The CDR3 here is CASSQNGRSYEQYF. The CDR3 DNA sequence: TGTGCCAGCAGCCAAAATGGGAGGTCCTACGAGCAGTACTTC.

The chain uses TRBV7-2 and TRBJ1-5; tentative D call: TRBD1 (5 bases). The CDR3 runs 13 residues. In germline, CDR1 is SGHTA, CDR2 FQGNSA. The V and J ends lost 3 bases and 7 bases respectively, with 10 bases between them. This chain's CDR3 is CASSFWGEQPQHF. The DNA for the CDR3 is TGTGCCAGCAGCTTTTGGGGGGAACAGCCCCAGCATTTT.

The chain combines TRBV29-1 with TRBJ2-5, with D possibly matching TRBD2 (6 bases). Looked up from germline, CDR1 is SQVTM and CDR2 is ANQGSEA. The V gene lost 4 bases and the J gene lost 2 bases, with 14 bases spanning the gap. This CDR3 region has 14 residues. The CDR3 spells CSVAGTPNQETQYF. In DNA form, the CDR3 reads TGCAGCGTTGCCGGGACTCCTAATCAAGAGACCCAGTACTTC.

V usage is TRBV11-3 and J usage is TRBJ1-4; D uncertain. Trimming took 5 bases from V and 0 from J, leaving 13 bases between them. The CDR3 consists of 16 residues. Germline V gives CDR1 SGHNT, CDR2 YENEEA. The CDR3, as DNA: TGTGCCAGCAGCCTACGTGGGAGGGCAACTAATGAAAAACTGTTTTTT. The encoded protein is CASSLRGRATNEKLFF.

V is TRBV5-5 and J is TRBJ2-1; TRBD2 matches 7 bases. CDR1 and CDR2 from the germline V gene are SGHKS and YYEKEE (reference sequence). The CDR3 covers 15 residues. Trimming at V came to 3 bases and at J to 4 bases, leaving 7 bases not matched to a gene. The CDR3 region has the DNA TGTGCCAGCAGCTCAACTAGCGACGCATACAATGAGCAGTTCTTC. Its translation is CASSSTSDAYNEQFF.

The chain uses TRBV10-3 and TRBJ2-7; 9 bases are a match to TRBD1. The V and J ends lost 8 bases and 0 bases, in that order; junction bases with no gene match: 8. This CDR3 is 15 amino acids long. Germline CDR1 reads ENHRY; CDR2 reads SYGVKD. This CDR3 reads CAISRTGASSYEQYF. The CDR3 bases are TGTGCCATCTCCCGGACAGGGGCGAGCTCCTACGAGCAGTACTTC.